A single sample is the source of the 21 T cell receptor beta chains below, sequenced in a study of neurological immune-mediated disorders. Time point denoted: technical triplicate 3. TCRdb ran MiXCR on the 5' RACE reads and lists one entry per CDR3 protein. The table lists nearly 45,000 distinct CDR3 sequences, about a fifth of them singletons, with about 4.5% in the top ten. The sample comprised PBMCs. These receptors all come from a man in his 60s with HTLV-1-associated myelopathy (HAM/TSP).

The sample holds a few counts of this clonotype. The chain recombines TRBV19 with TRBJ1-3; D gene uncertain. Germline-derived CDR1 and CDR2 are LNHDA and SQIVND (reference sequence). Trimming stripped 3 bases from V and 0 bases from J, with 12 bases between. This CDR3 has 16 residues. Here the CDR3 reads CASSMGTTLSGNTIYF. The CDR3 nucleotides are TGTGCCAGTAGTATGGGTACGACACTCTCTGGAAACACCATATATTTT.

This clonotype showed up many times. The gene calls are TRBV29-1 and TRBJ2-1, with TRBD1 matching 7 bases. There are 15 residues in the CDR3. J gave up 7 bases and V 6 bases, and 15 bases lay outside the gene matches. Germline V CDR1 and CDR2: SQVTM, ANQGSEA. CDR3 DNA sequence: TGCAGCGTCGAAACGGGACAGAGGTTGCGGAATGAGCAGTTCTTC. Protein: CSVETGQRLRNEQFF.

This clonotype is a singleton in its sample. At one end, the junction sequence differs from germline, possibly due to a read error. V and J are TRBV12-3 or TRBV12-4 and TRBJ2-6; no clear D gene. The CDR3 has 12 residues. The CDR3 loop reads CASTRWANVLTF. As DNA, the CDR3 is TGTGCCAGCACTCGCTGGGCCAACGTCCTTACTTTC.

The sample holds many counts of this clonotype. J is TRBJ2-1 and V is TRBV24-1, with D hard to call. The CDR3 has 18 residues. The V gene lost 3 bases and the J gene lost 0 bases, with 17 bases spanning the gap. Germline loops: CDR1 KGHDR, CDR2 SFDVKD. CDR3 sequence reads: CATSDRLVSRRSYNEQFF. The CDR3 DNA reads as TGTGCCACCAGTGATCGTCTAGTTTCAAGGCGCTCCTACAATGAGCAGTTCTTC.

This clonotype came up many times. The chain is built from TRBV7-9 and TRBJ2-1; D perhaps matches TRBD2 (5 bases). Trimming pared 7 bases from V and 9 bases from J, leaving 10 bases between. The CDR3 spans 11 residues. Germline CDR1 and CDR2: SEHNR and FQNEAQ (reference sequence). The CDR3 bases are TGTGCCAGCACCTACGAGGGTGAGCAGTTCTTC. Residues: CASTYEGEQFF.

The table lists this clonotype with many counts. CDR3 sequence: CASSLVGEQFF. DNA for the CDR3: TGCGCCAGCAGCTTGGTGGGTGAGCAGTTCTTC. The chain employs TRBV5-1 and TRBJ2-1; D not certain. Germline CDR1 and CDR2: SGHRS and YFSETQ. V dropped 0 bases and J dropped 9 bases, with 4 bases sitting between them. The length of the CDR3 is 11 residues.

With regard to this clonotype: This clone may be a read error of a much larger clone one base away. The chain carries TRBV20-1 and TRBJ2-2, with 9 positions matching TRBD2. Germline V gene data show CDR1 as DFQATT and CDR2 as SNEGSKA (reference sequence). The CDR3 runs to 15 residues. V was pared by 5 bases and J by 7 bases, with 11 bases of the junction left unmatched. The CDR3 protein is CSARGSGGVSGELFF. The CDR3 region has the DNA TGCAGTGCTCGGGGTAGCGGGGGTGTTAGCGGGGAGCTGTTTTTT.

This clonotype has at least ten counts. This chain uses TRBV20-1 with TRBJ2-1; unclear D gene. The CDR3 totals 14 residues. Germline V gene data show CDR1 as DFQATT and CDR2 as SNEGSKA (reference sequence). The ends were cut back, 4 bases at V and 3 bases at J, with 13 bases in the middle. For the CDR3, the DNA is TGCAGTGCTATCGTACTGCCTGTCTACAATGAGCAGTTCTTC. Its translation is CSAIVLPVYNEQFF.

V is TRBV18 and J is TRBJ2-7; tentatively, D is TRBD2 (5 bases). Trimming took off 3 bases at V and 2 bases at J, with 14 bases between the two ends. Germline CDR1 reads KGHSH; CDR2 reads LQKENI. The CDR3 totals 15 residues. DNA for the CDR3: TGTGCCAGCTCACCTTCCGCGGGTTCCCCCTACGAGCAGTACTTC. It codes for CASSPSAGSPYEQYF.

This clonotype has a count of ten or more. J is TRBJ2-7 and V is TRBV20-1; D may be TRBD2 (7 bases). V dropped 2 bases and J dropped 5 bases, with 19 bases sitting between them. The CDR3 is 15 amino acids. Germline CDR1 reads DFQATT; CDR2 reads SNEGSKA (reference sequence). The CDR3 DNA follows: TGCAGTGCTAGACCTCCGGGACTAAGGGGGGACGAGCAGTACTTC. It translates to CSARPPGLRGDEQYF.

This clonotype has ten or more counts. This sequence joins TRBV25-1 and TRBJ2-2, with unresolved D. Trimming left V 2 bases short and J 5 bases short, with 3 bases between. From germline, CDR1 is MGHDK and CDR2 SYGVNS. This CDR3 is 12 amino acids long. The CDR3 here is CASSEDTGELFF. The CDR3 DNA follows: TGTGCCAGCAGTGAAGATACCGGGGAGCTGTTTTTT.

In its sample, this clonotype was seen many times. The chain carries TRBV29-1 and TRBJ1-2, with 9 bases fitting TRBD1. CDR3 length equals 17 residues. V shed 5 bases, J shed 1 base, and the junction held 14 bases outside the gene matches. Germline CDR1 SQVTM, CDR2 ANQGSEA. This chain's CDR3 is CSVKTGTGQRGNYGYTF. DNA for the CDR3: TGCAGCGTTAAGACCGGGACAGGGCAACGGGGTAACTATGGCTACACCTTC.

A remark on this clonotype: A junction boundary mismatches the germline segment, possibly from a read error. The CDR3 protein is CATGRDGSYEQYF. DNA of the CDR3: TGTGCCACCGGCAGGGACGGCTCCTACGAGCAGTACTTC. This sequence joins TRBV15 and TRBJ2-7; D may be TRBD1 or TRBD2 (5 bases each). The germline V gene has CDR1 LNHNV and CDR2 YYDKDF (reference sequence). CDR3 length: 13 residues.

As for this clonotype: The CDR3 carries no conserved terminal phenylalanine or tryptophan, so it likely arises from a read error. Because the CDR3's place on the DNA is in doubt, the DNA is left out and the CDR3 is given as listed by TCRdb. The chain employs TRBV24-1 and TRBJ2-2; the tabulated D call, TRBD1, remains unverified against the DNA. Germline V lookup: CDR1 KGHDR, CDR2 SFDVKD. With termini counted, the CDR3 has 14 amino acids. The CDR3 here is CATSQAGGLGELIL.

Many counts were recorded for this clonotype. The chain recombines TRBV20-1 with TRBJ2-6, with a tentative D call TRBD1 (6 bases). The germline CDR1 and CDR2 sequences are DFQATT and SNEGSKA (reference sequence). This CDR3 is 17 amino acids long. Trimming stripped 1 base from V and 0 bases from J, with 13 bases between. CDR3 coding DNA: TGCAGTGCTAGAGCCTCCGGGACAATCTCTGGGGCCAACGTCCTGACTTTC. As protein: CSARASGTISGANVLTF.

This clonotype came up many times. CDR3: CASSLTHRDTDTQYF. The CDR3 bases are TGCGCCAGCAGCTTGACTCATAGGGACACAGATACGCAGTATTTT. This chain connects TRBV5-1 to TRBJ2-3, with D uncertain. This CDR3 spans 15 amino acids. The germline gives CDR1 SGHRS, CDR2 YFSETQ. V was cut by 1 base and J by 2 bases, with 11 bases left in between.

This clonotype was recorded many times. The J gene is TRBJ1-4, the V gene TRBV5-1, with TRBD1 matching over 10 bases. Germline lookup yields CDR1 SGHRS and CDR2 YFSETQ. This CDR3 is 17 amino acids long. J lost 5 bases, V lost 0 bases, and 7 bases had no gene match. Written as DNA, the CDR3 is TGCGCCAGCAGCTTGGGTATCGCGGACAGGGGGAATGAAAAACTGTTTTTT. Translated: CASSLGIADRGNEKLFF.

This clonotype was counted between two and nine times. The DNA for the CDR3 is TGTGCCAGCAGCTTGGCCTTAGCAGATACGCAGTATTTT. It translates to CASSLALADTQYF. The chain couples TRBV5-6 to TRBJ2-3; D unclear. The V end lost 0 bases, the J end lost 4 bases, and 6 bases lay between the germline ends. The CDR3 contains 13 residues. Germline V gives CDR1 SGHDT, CDR2 YYEEEE. Filled out from reference TRBV5-6 and TRBJ2-3, the complete variable domain reads DAGVTQSPTHLIKTRGQQVTLRCSPKSGHDTVSWYQQALGQGPQFIFQYYEEEERQRGNFPDRFSGHQFPNYSSELNVNALLLGDSALYLCASSLALADTQYFGPGTRLTVL.

This clonotype was seen at least ten times. The chain couples TRBV14 to TRBJ2-1; 11 bases fit TRBD2. The CDR3 length is 20 residues. After removal of 2 bases from V and 6 bases from J, the junction contained 18 bases not matched to a gene. Germline-derived CDR1 and CDR2 are SGHDN and FVKESK. The CDR3 sequence: CASSQRTGWTSGRIGNEQFF. The CDR3 DNA reads as TGTGCCAGCAGCCAAAGAACAGGGTGGACTAGCGGGCGGATTGGCAATGAGCAGTTCTTC.

The chain combines TRBV5-1 with TRBJ1-1, with D maybe TRBD1 (6 bases). This CDR3 is 13 amino acids long. Trimming stripped 5 bases from V and 4 bases from J, with 12 bases between. Germline CDR1 reads SGHRS; CDR2 reads YFSETQ. Here the CDR3 reads CASSNRVGTEAFF. Written as DNA, the CDR3 is TGCGCCAGCAGTAACAGGGTTGGCACTGAAGCTTTCTTT.

This clonotype was seen repeatedly, ten times or more. The CDR3 is CSARVERGEYEQYF. The CDR3 nucleotides read TGCAGTGCTAGAGTGGAGCGAGGGGAGTACGAGCAGTACTTC. This chain links TRBV20-1 with TRBJ2-7, with D perhaps being TRBD1 or TRBD2 (5 bases each). This CDR3 is built from 14 residues. CDR1 and CDR2 (germline): DFQATT, SNEGSKA (reference sequence). The germline V and J ends were trimmed by 1 base and 4 bases, with 14 bases remaining between them.